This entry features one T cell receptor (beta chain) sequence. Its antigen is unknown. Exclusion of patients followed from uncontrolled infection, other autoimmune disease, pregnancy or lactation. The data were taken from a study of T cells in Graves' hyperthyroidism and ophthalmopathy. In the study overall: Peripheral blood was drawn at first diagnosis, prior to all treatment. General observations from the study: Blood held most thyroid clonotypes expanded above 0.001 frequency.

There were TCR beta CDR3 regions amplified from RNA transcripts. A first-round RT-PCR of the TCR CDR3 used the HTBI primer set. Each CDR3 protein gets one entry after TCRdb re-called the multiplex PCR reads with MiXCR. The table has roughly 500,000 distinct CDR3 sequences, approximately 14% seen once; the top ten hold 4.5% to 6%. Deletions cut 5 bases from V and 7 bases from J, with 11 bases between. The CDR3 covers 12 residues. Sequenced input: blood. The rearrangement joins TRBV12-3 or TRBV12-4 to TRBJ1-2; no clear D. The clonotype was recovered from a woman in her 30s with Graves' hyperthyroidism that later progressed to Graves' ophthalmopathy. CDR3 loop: CASSPSLTGYTF. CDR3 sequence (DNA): TGTGCCAGCAGTCCTTCGTTAACTGGCTACACCTTC.